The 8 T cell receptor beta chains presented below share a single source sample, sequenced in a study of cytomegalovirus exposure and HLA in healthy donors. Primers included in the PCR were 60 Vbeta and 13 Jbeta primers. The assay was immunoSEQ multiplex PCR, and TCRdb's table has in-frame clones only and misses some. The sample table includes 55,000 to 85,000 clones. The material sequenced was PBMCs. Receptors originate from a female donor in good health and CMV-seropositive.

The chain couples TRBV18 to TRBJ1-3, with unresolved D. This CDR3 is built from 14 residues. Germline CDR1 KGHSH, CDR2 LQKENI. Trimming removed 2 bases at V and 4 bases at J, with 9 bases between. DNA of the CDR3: TGTGCCAGCTCACCAGTCGGGATCGGAAACACCATATATTTT. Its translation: CASSPVGIGNTIYF.

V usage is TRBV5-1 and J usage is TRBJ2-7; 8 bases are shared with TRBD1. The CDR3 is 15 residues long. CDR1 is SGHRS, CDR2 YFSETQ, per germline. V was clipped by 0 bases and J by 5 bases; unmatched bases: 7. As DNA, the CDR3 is TGCGCCAGCAGCTTGGATGGACAGGGTTACGACGAGCAGTACTTC. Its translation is CASSLDGQGYDEQYF.

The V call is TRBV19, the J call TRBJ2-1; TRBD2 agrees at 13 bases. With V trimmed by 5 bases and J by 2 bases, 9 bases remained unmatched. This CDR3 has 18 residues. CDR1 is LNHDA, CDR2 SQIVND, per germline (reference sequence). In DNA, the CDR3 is TGTGCCAGTAGTCCCCAAGGACTAGCGGGGGCTACCTACAATGAGCAGTTCTTC. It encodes CASSPQGLAGATYNEQFF.

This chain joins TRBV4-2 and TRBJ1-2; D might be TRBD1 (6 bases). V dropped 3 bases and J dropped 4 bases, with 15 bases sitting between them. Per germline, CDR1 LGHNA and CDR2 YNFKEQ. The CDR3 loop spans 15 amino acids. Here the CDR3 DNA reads TGTGCCAGCAGCCACAAGCAGGGGCCTACCTATGGCTACACCTTC. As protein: CASSHKQGPTYGYTF.

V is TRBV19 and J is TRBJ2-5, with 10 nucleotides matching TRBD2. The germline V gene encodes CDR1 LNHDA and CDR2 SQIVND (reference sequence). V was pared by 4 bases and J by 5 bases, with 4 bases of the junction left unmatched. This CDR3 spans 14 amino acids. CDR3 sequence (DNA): TGTGCCAGTAGTACAGGGGGACTAGCGGAGACCCAGTACTTC. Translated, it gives CASSTGGLAETQYF.

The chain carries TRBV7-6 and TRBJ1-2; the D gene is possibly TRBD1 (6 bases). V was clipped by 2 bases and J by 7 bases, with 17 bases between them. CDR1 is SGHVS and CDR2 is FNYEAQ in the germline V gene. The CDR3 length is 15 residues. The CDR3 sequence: CASSLLAGEGGGYTF. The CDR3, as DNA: TGTGCCAGCAGCTTATTGGCAGGGGAGGGCGGTGGCTACACCTTC.

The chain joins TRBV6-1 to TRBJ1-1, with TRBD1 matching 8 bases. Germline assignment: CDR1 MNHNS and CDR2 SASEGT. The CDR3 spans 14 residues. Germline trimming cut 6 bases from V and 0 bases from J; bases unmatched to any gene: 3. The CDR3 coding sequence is TGTGCCAGCAGATTGACAGGGGTGAACACTGAAGCTTTCTTT. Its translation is CASRLTGVNTEAFF.

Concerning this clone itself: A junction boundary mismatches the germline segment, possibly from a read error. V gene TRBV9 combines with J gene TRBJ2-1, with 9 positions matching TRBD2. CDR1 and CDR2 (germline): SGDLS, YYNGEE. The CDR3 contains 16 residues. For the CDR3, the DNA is TGTGCCAGCAGCGGCGGGGGGACTAGCTCCGACAATGAGCAGTTCTTC. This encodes CASSGGGTSSDNEQFF.